Shown below are 25 T cell receptor beta chains from a single sample sequenced in a study of shared clonotypes between healthy human individuals (dated by TCRdb to about 2020). To prepare the library, the immunoSEQ multiplex PCR assay was applied. TCRdb holds this immuneACCESS table with in-frame rearrangements only. Some clones are missing; in checked studies, unresolved V genes explain under half, and the rest has no known cause. The sample table contains 2 million to 2.5 million clones; only one count was recorded for 90% to 95% of them. Of the sample, more than 0.1% falls within the top ten clones. Input material: naive CD4+ T cells sorted from blood. The sample's cell subset or site label is to be understood as: CD45RA+ positively selected. The origin of the receptors is a man aged 18 to 30 in good health.

V gene TRBV6-6 combines with J gene TRBJ2-1, with TRBD2 matching over 10 bases. The J segment lost 0 bases and the V segment lost 5 bases, leaving 1 base of the junction unmatched. The CDR3 has 15 amino acids. CDR1 and CDR2 from the germline V gene are MNHNY and SVGAGI (reference sequence). For the CDR3, the DNA is TGTGCCAGCAGTCCTAGCGGGAGCTCCTACAATGAGCAGTTCTTC. This codes for CASSPSGSSYNEQFF.

In this sample, this clone turned up once. The gene calls are TRBV19 and TRBJ1-1; D call uncertain. The CDR3 runs 13 residues. Between the trimmed V and J ends, which lost 6 bases and 5 bases, there was a span of 13 bases. Looked up from germline, CDR1 is LNHDA and CDR2 is SQIVND (reference sequence). The DNA for the CDR3 is TGTGCCAGTAGCGGACCTACGAGGACTGAAGCTTTCTTT. It specifies CASSGPTRTEAFF.

This chain links TRBV12-5 with TRBJ1-1, with D unclear. Germline V gives CDR1 LGHNT, CDR2 FRNRAP. Trimming cost V 3 bases and J 2 bases, with 1 base left between them. This CDR3 has 11 residues. The CDR3 DNA is TGTGCTAGTGGTTTTAACACTGAAGCTTTCTTT. This translates into CASGFNTEAFF.

This sequence joins TRBV11-2 and TRBJ2-5, with a weak D call TRBD2 (5 bases). Trimming left V 5 bases short and J 2 bases short, with 18 bases between. Germline CDR1 is SGHAT and CDR2 is FQNNGV. The CDR3 is made up of 16 amino acids. The CDR3 nucleotides read TGTGCCAGCAGCGCCACCCCGGAGGCACTACAAGAGACCCAGTACTTC. Translation: CASSATPEALQETQYF. The full variable domain, its missing parts supplied by reference TRBV11-2 and TRBJ2-5, is EAGVAQSPRYKIIEKRQSVAFWCNPISGHATLYWYQQILGQGPKLLIQFQNNGVVDDSQLPKDRFSAERLKGVDSTLKIQPAKLEDSAVYLCASSATPEALQETQYFGPGTRLLVL.

The V gene is TRBV5-1, the J gene TRBJ2-1; D might be TRBD2 (5 bases). The V end lost 1 base, the J end lost 0 bases, and 8 bases lay between the germline ends. CDR3 length: 15 residues. Germline-derived CDR1 and CDR2 are SGHRS and YFSETQ. The CDR3 here is CASSLTADSYNEQFF. The CDR3 nucleotides read TGCGCCAGCAGCTTGACAGCGGACTCCTACAATGAGCAGTTCTTC.

The chain has TRBV30 and TRBJ2-6; D may be TRBD1 (6 bases). CDR1 and CDR2 (germline): GTSNPN, SVGIG (reference sequence). Trimming shortened V by 3 bases and J by 2 bases, and 11 bases separated the two germline ends. The CDR3 is made up of 15 amino acids. The CDR3 loop reads CAWRLQGTGANVLTF. CDR3 nucleotide sequence: TGTGCCTGGAGGCTGCAGGGGACTGGGGCCAACGTCCTGACTTTC.

The J gene is TRBJ1-6, the V gene TRBV7-9; no clear D gene. Per the germline V gene, CDR1 is SEHNR and CDR2 is FQNEAQ (reference sequence). The CDR3 is made up of 17 amino acids. The V gene lost 2 bases and the J gene lost 9 bases, with 20 bases spanning the gap. For the CDR3, the DNA is TGTGCCAGCAGCTTACGCCCAGGCCCCGAGATGGGTTCACCCCTCCACTTT. It yields the protein CASSLRPGPEMGSPLHF.

The chain combines TRBV5-1 with TRBJ2-7; perhaps TRBD1 as D (6 bases). The CDR3 spans 15 residues. Trimming pared 4 bases from V and 6 bases from J, leaving 20 bases between. Per the germline V gene, CDR1 is SGHRS and CDR2 is YFSETQ. CDR3 nucleotides: TGCGCCAGCAGCGCCGGACAGAGCCTCTATGTCGAGCAGTACTTC. This encodes CASSAGQSLYVEQYF.

The V and J genes are TRBV29-1 and TRBJ2-5, with 7 bases matching TRBD1. The germline V gene has CDR1 SQVTM and CDR2 ANQGSEA. The CDR3 sequence is 14 residues long. Losses at the gene ends were 3 bases for V and 0 bases for J; bases not matched to a gene: 4. CDR3 region: CSVDRRGNQETQYF. CDR3 DNA sequence: TGCAGCGTTGATCGCAGGGGGAACCAAGAGACCCAGTACTTC.

The gene calls are TRBV25-1 and TRBJ1-1; D remains unclear. The CDR3 sequence is 13 residues long. Deletions cut 7 bases from V and 5 bases from J, with 14 bases between. Germline V lookup: CDR1 MGHDK, CDR2 SYGVNS. As DNA, the CDR3 is TGTGCCAGCACCCAGACATCCCGGACTGAAGCTTTCTTT. It specifies CASTQTSRTEAFF.

The genes are TRBV6-5 and TRBJ1-2; 7 bases align to TRBD1. The CDR3 is 15 residues long. Germline-derived CDR1 and CDR2 are MNHEY and SVGAGI. Trimming took 6 bases from V and 6 from J; bases not matched to a gene: 13. The CDR3 here is CASSPGGGRLDGYTF. The DNA for the CDR3 is TGTGCCAGCAGCCCAGGAGGGGGCCGCTTAGATGGCTACACCTTC.

The chain uses TRBV11-2 and TRBJ1-3; maybe TRBD1 (5 bases). The CDR3 consists of 13 residues. V dropped 4 bases and J dropped 11 bases, with 15 bases sitting between them. CDR1 and CDR2 from the germline V gene are SGHAT and FQNNGV. CDR3 DNA sequence: TGTGCCAGCAGCTCCGCTAGGGGTTTGTCCATATATTTT. Translated, it gives CASSSARGLSIYF.

The rearrangement joins TRBV6-5 to TRBJ2-6, with D unclear. V gave up 2 bases and J gave up 2 bases, with 7 bases separating them. Germline V gene data show CDR1 as MNHEY and CDR2 as SVGAGI. This CDR3 has 15 residues. CDR3 sequence (DNA): TGTGCCAGCAGTTACGGGGTGCCTGGGGCCAACGTCCTGACTTTC. It specifies CASSYGVPGANVLTF.

The chain uses TRBV28 and TRBJ2-7; D is undetermined. V was shortened by 8 bases and J by 0 bases, with 14 bases between the two germline ends. The CDR3 loop spans 14 amino acids. Germline lookup yields CDR1 MDHEN and CDR2 SYDVKM. The CDR3 reads CASGRPESSYEQYF. CDR3 bases: TGTGCCAGCGGAAGACCTGAGAGCTCCTACGAGCAGTACTTC. The full variable domain, in which reference TRBV28 and TRBJ2-7 provide the parts outside the CDR3, is DVKVTQSSRYLVKRTGEKVFLECVQDMDHENMFWYRQDPGLGLRLIYFSYDVKMKEKGDIPEGYSVSREKKERFSLILESASTNQTSMYLCASGRPESSYEQYFGPGTRLTVT.

V usage is TRBV11-2 and J usage is TRBJ2-7; 10 bases line up with TRBD1. This CDR3 is 16 amino acids long. Looked up from germline, CDR1 is SGHAT and CDR2 is FQNNGV. V gave up 3 bases and J gave up 4 bases; unmatched junction bases: 9. The CDR3 protein is CASSLTGGKSGYEQYF. CDR3 DNA: TGTGCCAGCAGCTTGACAGGGGGCAAGTCGGGATACGAGCAGTACTTC.

Concerning this clone: The same CDR3 can be traced to other DNA sequences in this sample. The CDR3 nucleotides read TGTGCCAGCCGGCGGGACGCGAACACCGGGGAGCTGTTTTTT. Protein sequence: CASRRDANTGELFF. V gene TRBV6-1 combines with J gene TRBJ2-2; tentatively, D is TRBD2 (6 bases). The CDR3 consists of 14 residues. Germline CDR1 is MNHNS and CDR2 is SASEGT. V lost 8 bases and J 0 bases, leaving 10 bases between the germline ends.

With respect to this clone: This sample also contains other DNA sequences that code for the same CDR3. The gene calls are TRBV7-9 and TRBJ1-1; D is undetermined. Germline loops: CDR1 SEHNR, CDR2 FQNEAQ (reference sequence). V dropped 3 bases and J dropped 4 bases, with 3 bases sitting between them. The length of the CDR3 is 11 residues. CDR3: CASSFVTEAFF. In DNA form, the CDR3 reads TGTGCCAGCAGCTTTGTCACTGAAGCTTTCTTT.

The chain combines TRBV5-1 with TRBJ2-3, with D perhaps TRBD2 (6 bases). From germline, CDR1 is SGHRS and CDR2 YFSETQ. The V end was cut by 2 bases, the J end by 2 bases, with 12 bases between. The CDR3 sequence is 15 residues long. The CDR3 region has the DNA TGCGCCAGCAGCTTCCGGGACTCCAACACAGATACGCAGTATTTT. It translates to CASSFRDSNTDTQYF.

This chain uses TRBV6-6 with TRBJ1-2; TRBD1 aligns across 10 bases. CDR3 length equals 13 residues. Germline CDR1 MNHNY, CDR2 SVGAGI (reference sequence). Trimming cost V 6 bases and J 6 bases; bases outside gene matches: 4. The CDR3 loop reads CASRPDRGHGYTF. The CDR3 nucleotides are TGTGCCAGCAGGCCCGACAGGGGGCATGGCTACACCTTC.

The rearrangement joins TRBV19 to TRBJ1-1; TRBD1 agrees at 11 bases. V gave up 5 bases and J gave up 6 bases; unmatched junction bases: 8. Germline CDR1 LNHDA, CDR2 SQIVND (reference sequence). CDR3 size: 15 residues. As DNA, the CDR3 is TGTGCCAGTAGTGCTCCCGGGACAGGGGGTCCTGAAGCTTTCTTT. As protein: CASSAPGTGGPEAFF. The entire variable domain, with the rest obtained from reference TRBV19 and TRBJ1-1, is as follows: DGGITQSPKYLFRKEGQNVTLSCEQNLNHDAMYWYRQDPGQGLRLIYYSQIVNDFQKGDIAEGYSVSREKKESFPLTVTSAQKNPTAFYLCASSAPGTGGPEAFFGQGTRLTVV.

This clone appeared a single time. This sequence joins TRBV27 and TRBJ2-7, with 7 bases lining up with TRBD2. CDR3 length: 18 residues. Losses at the gene ends were 5 bases for V and 2 bases for J; bases not matched to a gene: 18. CDR1 MNHEY and CDR2 SMNVEV come from the germline V gene (reference sequence). CDR3 residues: CASSRTFGTNDYPYEQYF. The CDR3 bases are TGTGCCAGCAGTAGAACGTTCGGGACTAACGATTACCCCTACGAGCAGTACTTC.

The J gene is TRBJ2-3, the V gene TRBV18; D is uncertain. The V end was cut by 2 bases, the J end by 5 bases, with 8 bases between. Germline CDR1 and CDR2: KGHSH and LQKENI. There are 13 residues in the CDR3. CDR3 DNA sequence: TGTGCCAGCTCACCAGAAGTTCAAGATACGCAGTATTTT. It yields the protein CASSPEVQDTQYF.

The genes are TRBV29-1 and TRBJ2-5, with a tentative D call TRBD2 (5 bases). Per the germline V gene, CDR1 is SQVTM and CDR2 is ANQGSEA. Trimming removed 0 bases at V and 5 bases at J, with 13 bases between. CDR3 size: 14 residues. This CDR3 is CSVEEGEGIETQYF. DNA for the CDR3: TGCAGCGTTGAAGAAGGTGAGGGAATCGAGACCCAGTACTTC.

This clone was detected once. The rearrangement joins TRBV30 to TRBJ1-6; D gene uncertain. Germline CDR1 GTSNPN, CDR2 SVGIG (reference sequence). Trimming took 0 bases from V and 8 from J, leaving 14 bases between them. CDR3 length equals 15 residues. CDR3 DNA: TGTGCCTGGAGTGTTTCGCTCCCCTCGGATTCACCCCTCCACTTT. Protein product: CAWSVSLPSDSPLHF.

The chain carries TRBV30 and TRBJ2-7, with D unclear. Germline V gene sequence: CDR1 GTSNPN, CDR2 SVGIG (reference sequence). V was cut by 3 bases and J by 2 bases, with 14 bases left in between. The CDR3 spans 14 residues. The CDR3 sequence is CAWSKDLSTYEQYF. The CDR3 DNA reads as TGTGCCTGGAGCAAGGATCTTTCTACCTACGAGCAGTACTTC.